This is a list of T cell receptor beta chains from one sample in a study of CD4+ T cells in melanoma. Sequenced by immunoSEQ multiplex PCR; TCRdb stores in-frame clones only, minus some. This table holds 9,500 to 13,000 clones, about two thirds found once. The sample was cells from a culture (not recorded whether cultured in vitro). The source is a human donor with melanoma. Both conserved end residues are part of each CDR3. D genes are given only for firm matches. A clone size is listed for some rows: how often the clone was seen (once, few, many), or a class if it is expanded.

CDR3aa,CDR3nt,abundance,v_gene,d_gene,j_gene
CASRKDYQVALEQYF,TGTGCCAGCAGGAAGGACTACCAAGTAGCGCTCGAGCAGTACTTC,few,TRBV7-2,-,TRBJ2-7
CASSFFNSPLHF,TGTGCCAGCAGCTTCTTTAATTCACCCCTCCACTTT,-,TRBV5-6,-,TRBJ1-6
CASSDTGVSNEKLFF,TGTGCCAGCAGTGACACAGGGGTTAGTAATGAAAAACTGTTTTTT,-,TRBV6-6,TRBD1,TRBJ1-4
CASSPTTGALGEQYF,TGTGCCAGCAGCCCTACGACAGGGGCATTGGGAGAGCAGTACTTC,-,TRBV9,TRBD1,TRBJ2-7
CASSETSGGPPRHF,TGTGCCAGCAGTGAGACTAGCGGGGGCCCCCCCCGGCACTTC,-,TRBV2,TRBD2,TRBJ2-5
CASSGQGPPKYF,TGTGCCAGCAGCGGACAGGGGCCCCCAAAGTACTTC,-,TRBV2,TRBD1,TRBJ2-7
CASSFPGTETQYF,TGTGCCAGCAGCTTCCCAGGGACAGAGACCCAGTACTTC,-,TRBV5-4,-,TRBJ2-5
CASSEVGDETQYF,TGTGCCAGCAGCGAAGTGGGTGATGAGACCCAGTACTTC,-,TRBV7-7,-,TRBJ2-5
CAWNKGYNEQFF,TGTGCCTGGAATAAAGGGTACAATGAGCAGTTCTTC,-,TRBV30,-,TRBJ2-1
CASRGSDQYTDTQYF,TGTGCCAGCAGGGGATCCGATCAGTACACAGATACGCAGTATTTT,few,TRBV2,-,TRBJ2-3
CASSSYRGTAYEQYF,TGTGCCAGCAGCTCCTACAGGGGGACCGCGTACGAGCAGTACTTC,-,TRBV11-2,TRBD1,TRBJ2-7
CASSYQYTQNGYTF,TGTGCCAGCAGTTACCAATACACACAGAATGGCTACACCTTC,few,TRBV6-5,-,TRBJ1-2
CASSILAGGRETQYF,TGTGCCAGCAGTATATTAGCGGGGGGGCGGGAGACCCAGTACTTC,-,TRBV28,TRBD2,TRBJ2-5
CASSSPQQRDTGELFF,TGTGCCAGCAGCTCCCCACAGCAAAGGGACACCGGGGAGCTGTTTTTT,once,TRBV7-9,-,TRBJ2-2
CASSPGQGTSPLHF,TGTGCCAGCAGCCCCGGACAGGGGACTTCACCCCTCCACTTT,-,TRBV7-9,TRBD1,TRBJ1-6
CASSMTGPNTEAFF,TGTGCCAGCAGCATGACAGGGCCCAACACTGAAGCTTTCTTT,medium-sized,TRBV7-3,TRBD1,TRBJ1-1
CASSVNRGGYTF,TGTGCCAGCAGCGTCAATCGAGGAGGCTACACCTTC,-,TRBV9,-,TRBJ1-2
CASSLRAGGSEKLFF,TGTGCCAGTAGTCTCCGCGCAGGGGGGAGTGAAAAACTGTTTTTT,-,TRBV19,TRBD1,TRBJ1-4
CASSEVQEYTGELFF,TGTGCCAGCAGTGAAGTACAGGAGTACACCGGGGAGCTGTTTTTT,-,TRBV2,-,TRBJ2-2
CASGPTGTGGATQYF,TGCGCCAGCGGACCAACCGGGACAGGGGGGGCGACCCAGTACTTC,-,TRBV5-1,TRBD1,TRBJ2-5
CSVVPRQLGNYGYTF,TGCAGCGTTGTTCCGAGGCAATTGGGTAACTATGGCTACACCTTC,-,TRBV29-1,-,TRBJ1-2
CASSLAHSSYNEQFF,TGTGCCAGCTCACTGGCTCACAGCTCCTACAATGAGCAGTTCTTC,-,TRBV18,-,TRBJ2-1
CASSDPGQGFREQFF,TGCGCCAGCAGTGACCCGGGCCAGGGGTTTAGGGAGCAGTTCTTC,-,TRBV10-1,-,TRBJ2-1
CASSPRTTDEQYF,TGTGCCAGCTCACCAAGGACTACCGACGAGCAGTACTTC,-,TRBV18,-,TRBJ2-7
CASTKDGVSGNTIYF,TGTGCCAGTACAAAGGACGGCGTCTCTGGAAACACCATATATTTT,-,TRBV19,-,TRBJ1-3
CASSLSRGREQFF,TGTGCCAGCAGTTTATCGAGAGGGAGAGAGCAGTTCTTC,-,TRBV27,-,TRBJ2-1
CASSEGPTGGTTFF,TGTGCCAGCAGTGAGGGGCCCACAGGGGGGACGACTTTCTTT,-,TRBV6-1,TRBD1,TRBJ1-1
CASSLTSYGYTF,TGCGCCAGCAGCTTGACCAGCTATGGCTACACCTTC,-,TRBV5-1,-,TRBJ1-2
CASSLSGAEDTQYF,TGCGCCAGCAGCTTATCGGGGGCCGAAGATACGCAGTATTTT,-,TRBV5-1,-,TRBJ2-3
CASSYTSGGRSTDTQYF,TGTGCCAGCAGCTACACTAGCGGGGGGCGTAGCACAGATACGCAGTATTTT,-,TRBV7-3,TRBD2,TRBJ2-3
CASSVGPEGDQPQHF,TGTGCCAGCAGCGTAGGGCCCGAGGGGGATCAGCCCCAGCATTTT,-,TRBV9,-,TRBJ1-5
CASSQEKRGVIYNEQFF,TGCGCCAGCAGCCAAGAGAAGCGGGGGGTTATCTACAATGAGCAGTTCTTC,-,TRBV4-1,TRBD2,TRBJ2-1
CASSTKGGSPYEQYF,TGTGCCAGCAGCACCAAGGGTGGCAGTCCCTACGAGCAGTACTTC,-,TRBV5-6,-,TRBJ2-7
CASSGTSTRETQYF,TGTGCCAGCAGCGGTACTTCAACAAGGGAGACCCAGTACTTC,-,TRBV6-1,-,TRBJ2-5
CASSQGQTYEQYF,TGTGCCAGCAGCCAGGGACAGACCTACGAGCAGTACTTC,-,TRBV7-6,TRBD1,TRBJ2-7
CASKPAATDTQYF,TGTGCCAGTAAGCCAGCCGCCACAGATACGCAGTATTTT,few,TRBV19,-,TRBJ2-3
CASSLARRGGSTDTQYF,TGTGCCAGCAGCTTAGCGCGACGGGGCGGAAGCACAGATACGCAGTATTTT,-,TRBV7-2,-,TRBJ2-3
CASSLGGGAKNEQFF,TGTGCCAGCAGCTTGGGCGGGGGGGCCAAGAATGAGCAGTTCTTC,-,TRBV7-2,TRBD2,TRBJ2-1
CASSLGQALFF,TGTGCCAGCAGCTTAGGACAGGCTTTGTTTTTT,-,TRBV11-2,-,TRBJ2-2
CASSSGRQYEQYF,TGTGCCAGCAGTTCAGGGCGTCAGTACGAGCAGTACTTC,large,TRBV6-1,-,TRBJ2-7
CASSRGWGGSGIPSLYEQYF,TGTGCCAGCAGCCGGGGATGGGGTGGTAGCGGGATTCCGAGTCTCTACGAGCAGTACTTC,few,TRBV9,TRBD2,TRBJ2-7
CAWSVRRGWGTEAFF,TGTGCCTGGAGTGTACGGCGCGGATGGGGTACTGAAGCTTTCTTT,-,TRBV30,-,TRBJ1-1
CASSLGNLNTEAFF,TGTGCCAGCAGCTTGGGGAACCTCAACACTGAAGCTTTCTTT,-,TRBV5-5,-,TRBJ1-1
CASSPSTGFAGELFF,TGCGCCAGCAGCCCAAGCACAGGGTTCGCCGGGGAGCTGTTTTTT,-,TRBV5-1,-,TRBJ2-2
CASSRTGTAASGANVLTF,TGTGCCAGCAGCCGTACGGGGACAGCGGCCTCTGGGGCCAACGTCCTGACTTTC,-,TRBV7-6,TRBD1,TRBJ2-6
CASRWDRRNSPLHF,TGCGCCAGCAGATGGGACAGGAGGAATTCACCCCTCCACTTT,-,TRBV5-1,TRBD1,TRBJ1-6
CASSVAYRVNEQYF,TGTGCCAGCAGCGTAGCGTACAGGGTCAACGAGCAGTACTTC,once,TRBV11-2,-,TRBJ2-7
CASRAGLSSYEQYF,TGTGCCAGCAGGGCGGGACTTAGCTCCTACGAGCAGTACTTC,-,TRBV6-5,-,TRBJ2-7
CASTYPISYEQYF,TGTGCCAGCACATATCCCATTTCCTACGAGCAGTACTTC,few,TRBV2,-,TRBJ2-7
CASRKGISYEQYF,TGTGCCAGCCGTAAAGGCATTTCCTACGAGCAGTACTTC,few,TRBV5-6,-,TRBJ2-7
CASSLGYNEQFF,TGTGCCAGCAGCCTTGGCTACAATGAGCAGTTCTTC,-,TRBV7-3,-,TRBJ2-1
CASSWFGGKEETQYF,TGCGCCAGCAGCTGGTTTGGGGGGAAGGAAGAGACCCAGTACTTC,-,TRBV5-1,-,TRBJ2-5